The next 2 T cell receptor beta chains were all read from a single sample in a study of T cells in localized non-small cell lung cancer. This table comes from immunoSEQ multiplex PCR, and its TCRdb copy is limited to in-frame clones, with some not included. The table has over 8,500 clones, 92% seen once; the top ten hold about 7.5%. The sample consisted of peripheral blood, taken before any cancer treatment. These receptors were obtained from a woman aged 35 to 69 with stage I squamous cell lung carcinoma.

CDR3 residues: CASSIGSIVNTGELFF. The CDR3 region has the DNA TGTGCCAGTAGTATTGGATCGATCGTGAACACCGGGGAGCTGTTTTTT. The rearrangement joins TRBV19 to TRBJ2-2, with no clear D. The CDR3 has 16 amino acids. Looked up from germline, CDR1 is LNHDA and CDR2 is SQIVND (reference sequence). V was cut by 3 bases and J by 1 base, with 12 bases left in between.

This rearrangement joins TRBV19 to TRBJ1-1; no definite D call. This CDR3 region has 17 residues. Germline CDR1 and CDR2: LNHDA and SQIVND (reference sequence). The germline V and J ends were trimmed by 3 bases and 0 bases, with 17 bases remaining between them. CDR3 sequence (DNA): TGTGCCAGTAGTATTGAATCGGGGAGCCCTATGAACACTGAAGCTTTCTTT. Translating it yields CASSIESGSPMNTEAFF.